This T cell receptor (beta chain) was sequenced in a study of cytomegalovirus exposure and HLA in healthy donors. CDR3 length: 15 residues. Germline V gives CDR1 SGDLS, CDR2 YYNGEE. Trimming shortened V by 2 bases and J by 1 base, and 12 bases separated the two germline ends. Details on this clone: Its antigen is not known.

Study results and caveats: The study recorded 164 TCR beta chains that were cytomegalovirus-associated. Accounts indicate the classifier identified cytomegalovirus status with strong specificity and sensitivity.

The table came from immunoSEQ multiplex PCR; TCRdb's copy has only in-frame clones and leaves some out. The table has about 120,000 clones, roughly 89% seen once. The clonotype comes from a woman aged 18-35 years in good health and CMV-seronegative. Sequencing was done on a sample of PBMCs. V is TRBV9 and J is TRBJ1-1, with D possibly TRBD1 on 5 matching bases. CDR3 nucleotides: TGTGCCAGCAGCGTCCTAGGGGCCGGGAACACTGAAGCTTTCTTT. Translated, it gives CASSVLGAGNTEAFF.